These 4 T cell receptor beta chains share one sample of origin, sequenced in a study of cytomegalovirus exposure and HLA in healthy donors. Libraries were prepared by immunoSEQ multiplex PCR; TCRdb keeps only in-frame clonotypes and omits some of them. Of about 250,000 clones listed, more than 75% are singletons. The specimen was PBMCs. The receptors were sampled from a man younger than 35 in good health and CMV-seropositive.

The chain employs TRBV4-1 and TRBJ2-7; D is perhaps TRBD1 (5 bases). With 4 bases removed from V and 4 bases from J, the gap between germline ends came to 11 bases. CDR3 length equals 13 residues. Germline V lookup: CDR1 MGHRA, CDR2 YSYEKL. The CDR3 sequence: CASSLSQAYEQYF. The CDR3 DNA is TGCGCCAGCAGCCTATCACAGGCGTACGAGCAGTACTTC.

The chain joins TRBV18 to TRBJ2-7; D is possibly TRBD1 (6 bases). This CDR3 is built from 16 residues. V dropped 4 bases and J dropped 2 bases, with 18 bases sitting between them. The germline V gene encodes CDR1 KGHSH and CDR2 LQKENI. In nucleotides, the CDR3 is TGTGCCAGCTCACAAAGACCTCCGACAGGTCCCTACGAGCAGTACTTC. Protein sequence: CASSQRPPTGPYEQYF.

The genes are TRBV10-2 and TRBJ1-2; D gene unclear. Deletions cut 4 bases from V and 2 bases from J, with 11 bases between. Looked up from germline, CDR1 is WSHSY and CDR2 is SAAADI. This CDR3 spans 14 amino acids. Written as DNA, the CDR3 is TGCGCCAGCAGTGTGTCGCTCCTCAACTATGGCTACACCTTC. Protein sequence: CASSVSLLNYGYTF.

This CDR3 is CASSVQDRVEPYEQYF. CDR3 bases: TGTGCCAGCAGTGTACAGGACAGGGTGGAACCCTACGAGCAGTACTTC. The chain has TRBV6-1 and TRBJ2-7, with 8 bases that match TRBD1. Germline V CDR1 and CDR2: MNHNS, SASEGT. Germline trimming cut 4 bases from V and 2 bases from J; bases unmatched to any gene: 10. The CDR3 sequence is 16 residues long.